The 4 T cell receptor beta chains listed next were all sequenced from one sample in a study of Ad26.COV2.S vaccination and SARS-CoV-2 variants. Treatment given: approximately 18 received Ad26.COV2.S at low or high dose, single or two shots; five or six received placebo; per-sample allocation not given. Collection of samples fell on day 63 after the first vaccine or placebo injection. Clones were sequenced by immunoSEQ multiplex PCR, and TCRdb holds only the in-frame ones, with some missing. Of 300,000 to 400,000 clones listed, around four fifths are singletons. Sequencing used peripheral blood, obtained in a trial of Ad26.COV2.S vaccine versus placebo. These receptors originate from a person aged 18-65 years who received the Ad26.COV2.S COVID-19 vaccine or a placebo.

This chain uses TRBV6-4 with TRBJ1-5; possibly TRBD1 for D (5 bases). The CDR3 extends over 16 amino acids. V was pared by 0 bases and J by 2 bases, with 11 bases between. Germline V lookup: CDR1 MRHNA, CDR2 SNTAGT. CDR3 region: CASSDSGGVCNQPQHF. Written as DNA, the CDR3 is TGTGCCAGCAGTGACTCGGGGGGGGTTTGCAATCAGCCCCAGCATTTT.

The chain carries TRBV9 and TRBJ1-2, with D perhaps TRBD1 (5 bases). The CDR3 spans 17 residues. V was trimmed by 4 bases and J by 5 bases, leaving 24 bases between them. CDR1 and CDR2 (germline): SGDLS, YYNGEE. The CDR3 DNA follows: TGTGCCAGCAGCCCCGACATTCGGGGACCCTACTCTTATGGCTACACCTTC. This codes for CASSPDIRGPYSYGYTF.

The rearrangement uses TRBV5-1 and TRBJ2-7; 9 bases match TRBD1. In germline, CDR1 is SGHRS, CDR2 YFSETQ. The CDR3 totals 16 residues. V dropped 1 base and J dropped 5; count of bases not matched to a gene: 10. The CDR3 loop is CASSLSGADRGHEQYF. CDR3 nucleotide sequence: TGCGCCAGCAGCTTGTCAGGGGCGGACAGGGGCCACGAGCAGTACTTC.

This chain uses TRBV5-1 with TRBJ1-6; D perhaps matches TRBD1 (6 bases). V was cut by 3 bases and J by 10 bases, with 20 bases left in between. Germline V gives CDR1 SGHRS, CDR2 YFSETQ. CDR3 length: 16 residues. In DNA, the CDR3 is TGCGCCAGCAGCTCCCAATTTCAGGACAGCGGATCACCCCTCCACTTT. Its protein product is CASSSQFQDSGSPLHF.